This TCR beta chain was identified during a study of T-cell memory formation after mild COVID-19. Study conclusions and caveats: Contracting CD8+ clones were enriched in EMRA, CD4+ mainly in CM and EM. A subset of responding clones appeared in pre-infection memory, suggesting cross-reactive memory joined. While clones contracting from day 15 to 85 were balanced between CD4 and CD8, later expanders leaned CD4+.

This CDR3 has 14 residues. Trimming left V 3 bases short and J 2 bases short, with 12 bases between. Germline values: CDR1 DFQATT, CDR2 SNEGSKA (reference sequence). TCR alpha and TCR beta cDNA libraries carrying sample barcodes and UMIs came from 5'RACE with constant-segment primers. TCRdb ran MiXCR on the 5' RACE reads and lists one entry per CDR3 protein. In the table there are more than 400,000 distinct CDR3 sequences, about 20% of which are singletons. To note about this clonotype: What it binds is unknown.

Source material: PBMCs or a T cell subset sorted from them (not recorded which). The V and J genes are TRBV20-1 and TRBJ2-3; D possibly corresponds to TRBD2 (5 bases). The TCR comes from an adult woman who had mild COVID-19 (a few samples of this study predate the infection). Cell type and time point are not known. The CDR3 region is CSARIGRFTDTQYF. The CDR3 DNA sequence: TGCAGTGCTAGGATTGGGAGATTCACAGATACGCAGTATTTT.